Listed below are T cell receptor beta chains from one sample, sequenced in a study of STAT5B mutations in CD4+ large granular lymphocyte leukemia. Sequencing was performed with immunoSEQ multiplex PCR; in TCRdb, only in-frame clones are kept and a portion is missing. The repertoire holds some 40,000 clones, with 75% to 85% as singletons. The sequenced material came from CD4+ T cells from blood buffy coats. These receptors originate from a human donor in good health. The CDR3 runs from the conserved cysteine through the conserved F or W. D genes are given only for firm matches. The size field is filled for only some rows; it gives once, few, many or a size class.

d_gene: -
abundance: -
v_gene: TRBV7-8
j_gene: TRBJ1-4
CDR3aa: CASSSRAGPLLNEKLFF
CDR3nt: TGTGCCAGCAGCAGTAGGGCGGGGCCTCTCCTCAATGAAAAACTGTTTTTT

d_gene: TRBD1
abundance: -
v_gene: TRBV5-1
j_gene: TRBJ2-5
CDR3aa: CASSLETGGLETQYF
CDR3nt: TGCGCCAGCAGCTTGGAGACAGGGGGTTTAGAGACCCAGTACTTC

d_gene: -
abundance: -
v_gene: TRBV4-3
j_gene: TRBJ1-6
CDR3aa: CASSQVYRDSPLHF
CDR3nt: TGCGCCAGCAGCCAGGTTTACAGGGATTCACCCCTCCACTTT

d_gene: -
abundance: -
v_gene: TRBV20-1
j_gene: TRBJ2-7
CDR3aa: CSARDRGALYF
CDR3nt: TGCAGTGCTAGAGATCGCGGGGCGCTGTACTTC

d_gene: TRBD1
abundance: -
v_gene: TRBV4-1
j_gene: TRBJ1-4
CDR3aa: CASSQIGQGELEEEKLFF
CDR3nt: TGCGCCAGCAGCCAAATAGGACAGGGAGAGCTAGAAGAGGAAAAACTGTTTTTT

d_gene: TRBD2
abundance: -
v_gene: TRBV10-3
j_gene: TRBJ2-1
CDR3aa: CAISGMGTSGSDEQFF
CDR3nt: TGTGCCATCAGTGGGATGGGGACTAGCGGGAGTGATGAGCAGTTCTTC

d_gene: -
abundance: -
v_gene: TRBV28
j_gene: TRBJ1-1
CDR3aa: CASSLMRGNTEAFF
CDR3nt: TGTGCCAGCAGTTTAATGCGGGGAAACACTGAAGCTTTCTTT

d_gene: -
abundance: -
v_gene: TRBV11-2
j_gene: TRBJ2-1
CDR3aa: CASSLSVLDNEQFF
CDR3nt: TGTGCCAGCAGCTTGTCGGTTTTAGACAATGAGCAGTTCTTC

d_gene: -
abundance: once
v_gene: TRBV5-5
j_gene: TRBJ1-3
CDR3aa: CASSSTGRRGGPNTIYF
CDR3nt: TGTGCCAGCAGCTCGACGGGCCGCCGGGGGGGACCGAACACCATATATTTT

d_gene: -
abundance: few
v_gene: TRBV2
j_gene: TRBJ2-2
CDR3aa: CASRGRSNTGELFF
CDR3nt: TGTGCCAGCAGGGGGCGCTCGAACACCGGGGAGCTGTTTTTT

d_gene: TRBD2
abundance: -
v_gene: TRBV2
j_gene: TRBJ2-7
CDR3aa: CASSALADSYEQYF
CDR3nt: TGTGCCAGCAGCGCACTAGCGGACTCCTACGAGCAGTACTTC

d_gene: -
abundance: -
v_gene: TRBV2
j_gene: TRBJ2-2
CDR3aa: CASGGYTGELFF
CDR3nt: TGTGCCAGCGGGGGTTACACCGGGGAGCTGTTTTTT

d_gene: -
abundance: -
v_gene: TRBV6-1
j_gene: TRBJ1-1
CDR3aa: CAHGGNAFTEAFF
CDR3nt: TGTGCCCATGGGGGGAACGCTTTCACTGAAGCTTTCTTT

d_gene: TRBD2
abundance: -
v_gene: TRBV25-1
j_gene: TRBJ2-1
CDR3aa: CASIEQTSGIYNEQFF
CDR3nt: TGTGCCAGCATAGAACAGACTAGCGGGATTTACAATGAGCAGTTCTTC

d_gene: -
abundance: once
v_gene: TRBV5-4
j_gene: TRBJ2-2
CDR3aa: CASSLGSGELFF
CDR3nt: TGTGCCAGCAGCTTGGGTTCCGGGGAGCTGTTTTTT

d_gene: -
abundance: -
v_gene: TRBV5-1
j_gene: TRBJ2-7
CDR3aa: CASSPEGSPYEQYF
CDR3nt: TGCGCCAGCAGCCCGGAGGGGTCCCCCTACGAGCAGTACTTC

d_gene: -
abundance: -
v_gene: TRBV28
j_gene: TRBJ1-2
CDR3aa: CASSLDWDGYTF
CDR3nt: TGTGCCAGCAGCTTAGACTGGGATGGCTACACCTTC

d_gene: -
abundance: -
v_gene: TRBV19
j_gene: TRBJ2-2
CDR3aa: CASSIRIGELFF
CDR3nt: TGTGCCAGTAGTATTCGGATCGGGGAGCTGTTTTTT

d_gene: -
abundance: -
v_gene: TRBV6-5
j_gene: TRBJ1-2
CDR3aa: CASSSFRGTNYGYTF
CDR3nt: TGTGCCAGCAGTTCTTTTAGGGGAACTAACTATGGCTACACCTTC

d_gene: -
abundance: -
v_gene: TRBV2
j_gene: TRBJ1-4
CDR3aa: CASSEFVGGGEKLFF
CDR3nt: TGTGCCAGCAGTGAATTCGTGGGGGGCGGGGAAAAACTGTTTTTT

d_gene: -
abundance: -
v_gene: TRBV19
j_gene: TRBJ1-1
CDR3aa: CASSARGAAEAFF
CDR3nt: TGTGCCAGTAGTGCACGAGGGGCTGCTGAAGCTTTCTTT

d_gene: -
abundance: -
v_gene: TRBV14
j_gene: TRBJ1-1
CDR3aa: CASSQDLQTMNTEAFF
CDR3nt: TGTGCCAGCAGCCAAGATTTGCAAACGATGAACACTGAAGCTTTCTTT

d_gene: TRBD2
abundance: few
v_gene: TRBV11-2
j_gene: TRBJ2-1
CDR3aa: CASSSLSGSSYNEQFF
CDR3nt: TGTGCCAGCAGCTCGCTAAGCGGGAGCTCCTACAATGAGCAGTTCTTC

d_gene: -
abundance: few
v_gene: TRBV30
j_gene: TRBJ1-1
CDR3aa: CAWSTYRVGTAFF
CDR3nt: TGTGCCTGGAGTACTTATAGGGTCGGGACAGCTTTCTTT

d_gene: -
abundance: -
v_gene: TRBV28
j_gene: TRBJ1-2
CDR3aa: CASSPSPGQGYTF
CDR3nt: TGTGCCAGCAGTCCCTCCCCCGGACAGGGCTACACCTTC

d_gene: TRBD2
abundance: -
v_gene: TRBV27
j_gene: TRBJ2-7
CDR3aa: CASRVAGSQGEQYF
CDR3nt: TGTGCCAGCAGGGTAGCGGGCTCTCAGGGCGAGCAGTACTTC

d_gene: -
abundance: few
v_gene: TRBV27
j_gene: TRBJ2-7
CDR3aa: CASGGSGNSYEQYF
CDR3nt: TGTGCCAGCGGGGGCAGCGGGAATTCCTACGAGCAGTACTTC

d_gene: -
abundance: -
v_gene: TRBV4-1
j_gene: TRBJ2-7
CDR3aa: CASSQGPGDSYEQYF
CDR3nt: TGCGCCAGCAGCCAAGGACCAGGGGATTCCTACGAGCAGTACTTC

d_gene: -
abundance: -
v_gene: TRBV4-3
j_gene: TRBJ2-2
CDR3aa: CASSQVRVNTGELFF
CDR3nt: TGCGCCAGCAGCCAAGTCAGGGTTAACACCGGGGAGCTGTTTTTT

d_gene: TRBD1
abundance: few
v_gene: TRBV14
j_gene: TRBJ1-1
CDR3aa: CASSADRHRNTEAFF
CDR3nt: TGTGCCAGCAGCGCGGACAGGCACCGGAACACTGAAGCTTTCTTT

d_gene: -
abundance: -
v_gene: TRBV5-1
j_gene: TRBJ1-1
CDR3aa: CASSLASVGTEAFF
CDR3nt: TGCGCCAGCAGCTTGGCCAGTGTCGGAACTGAAGCTTTCTTT

d_gene: -
abundance: -
v_gene: TRBV6-6
j_gene: TRBJ2-7
CDR3aa: CASSDRDYEQYF
CDR3nt: TGTGCCAGCAGTGATAGGGACTACGAGCAGTACTTC

d_gene: -
abundance: -
v_gene: TRBV6-1
j_gene: TRBJ2-1
CDR3aa: CASSEVLTGSYNEQFF
CDR3nt: TGTGCCAGCAGTGAAGTTTTGACAGGCTCCTACAATGAGCAGTTCTTC

d_gene: -
abundance: -
v_gene: TRBV5-6
j_gene: TRBJ1-1
CDR3aa: CASSLTGNTEAFF
CDR3nt: TGTGCCAGCAGCCTAACAGGGAACACTGAAGCTTTCTTT

d_gene: -
abundance: -
v_gene: TRBV5-1
j_gene: TRBJ2-2
CDR3aa: CARYSGTNTGELFF
CDR3nt: TGCGCCAGATATTCCGGGACCAACACCGGGGAGCTGTTTTTT

d_gene: TRBD1
abundance: -
v_gene: TRBV10-3
j_gene: TRBJ1-1
CDR3aa: CAIKGTGTGLGDTEAFF
CDR3nt: TGTGCCATCAAAGGAACGGGGACAGGGCTTGGGGACACTGAAGCTTTCTTT

d_gene: TRBD1
abundance: -
v_gene: TRBV11-2
j_gene: TRBJ1-3
CDR3aa: CASSSFRGSSGNTIYF
CDR3nt: TGTGCCAGCAGCTCCTTCAGGGGGAGCTCTGGAAACACCATATATTTT

d_gene: -
abundance: -
v_gene: TRBV20-1
j_gene: TRBJ1-1
CDR3aa: CSAKGTSF
CDR3nt: TGCAGTGCTAAAGGGACTTCCTTT

d_gene: TRBD1
abundance: few
v_gene: TRBV4-2
j_gene: TRBJ2-3
CDR3aa: CASSQGQGNTDTQYF
CDR3nt: TGTGCCAGCAGCCAAGGACAGGGAAACACAGATACGCAGTATTTT

d_gene: -
abundance: -
v_gene: TRBV30
j_gene: TRBJ1-5
CDR3aa: CAWRGQGNQPQHF
CDR3nt: TGTGCCTGGAGAGGCCAGGGCAATCAGCCCCAGCATTTT

d_gene: TRBD2
abundance: -
v_gene: TRBV19
j_gene: TRBJ2-1
CDR3aa: CASSSRLAGVPFGDEQFF
CDR3nt: TGTGCCAGTAGTTCCAGACTAGCGGGAGTTCCATTTGGCGATGAGCAGTTCTTC

d_gene: -
abundance: -
v_gene: TRBV29-1
j_gene: TRBJ2-7
CDR3aa: CSTGTDYEQYF
CDR3nt: TGCAGCACCGGAACGGACTACGAGCAGTACTTC

d_gene: -
abundance: once
v_gene: TRBV15
j_gene: TRBJ1-5
CDR3aa: CATSRAGMVGNQPQHF
CDR3nt: TGTGCCACCAGCAGAGCTGGAATGGTAGGCAATCAGCCCCAGCATTTT

d_gene: -
abundance: -
v_gene: TRBV4-1
j_gene: TRBJ1-1
CDR3aa: CASSQESLGRRGAFF
CDR3nt: TGCGCCAGCAGCCAAGAGAGCCTGGGACGGCGGGGAGCTTTCTTT

d_gene: -
abundance: -
v_gene: TRBV7-8
j_gene: TRBJ2-5
CDR3aa: CASSLGVVGEETQYF
CDR3nt: TGTGCCAGCAGCTTAGGGGTTGTCGGGGAAGAGACCCAGTACTTC

d_gene: -
abundance: -
v_gene: TRBV2
j_gene: TRBJ1-5
CDR3aa: CASAKEGNQPQHF
CDR3nt: TGTGCCAGCGCCAAAGAGGGCAATCAGCCCCAGCATTTT

d_gene: TRBD2
abundance: -
v_gene: TRBV6-6
j_gene: TRBJ2-1
CDR3aa: CASSTSGSSYNEQFF
CDR3nt: TGTGCCAGCAGCACTAGCGGGAGCTCCTACAATGAGCAGTTCTTC

d_gene: -
abundance: -
v_gene: TRBV5-6
j_gene: TRBJ2-7
CDR3aa: CASSPVASDVAEQYF
CDR3nt: TGTGCCAGCAGTCCCGTCGCCAGCGACGTTGCCGAGCAGTACTTC

d_gene: TRBD1
abundance: -
v_gene: TRBV18
j_gene: TRBJ2-1
CDR3aa: CASSVNRGPGEQFF
CDR3nt: TGTGCCAGCTCAGTCAACAGGGGGCCAGGTGAGCAGTTCTTC

d_gene: -
abundance: once
v_gene: TRBV6-1
j_gene: TRBJ1-2
CDR3aa: CASSPAQGGYYGYTF
CDR3nt: TGTGCCAGCAGCCCGGCCCAGGGAGGGTACTATGGCTACACCTTC

d_gene: TRBD2
abundance: -
v_gene: TRBV2
j_gene: TRBJ2-4
CDR3aa: CASSEIWTSGRSDIQYF
CDR3nt: TGTGCCAGCAGTGAAATTTGGACTAGCGGGAGAAGTGACATTCAGTACTTC

d_gene: -
abundance: -
v_gene: TRBV12-5
j_gene: TRBJ2-1
CDR3aa: CASGLVRSGSEQFF
CDR3nt: TGTGCTAGTGGTTTGGTAAGGAGTGGGAGTGAGCAGTTCTTC

d_gene: TRBD2
abundance: -
v_gene: TRBV28
j_gene: TRBJ2-7
CDR3aa: CASSLPGLALGEQYF
CDR3nt: TGTGCCAGCAGTCTTCCGGGACTAGCCCTGGGGGAGCAGTACTTC

d_gene: TRBD2
abundance: -
v_gene: TRBV5-1
j_gene: TRBJ2-5
CDR3aa: CASSTGTSLIQETQYF
CDR3nt: TGCGCCAGCAGCACGGGGACTAGCCTCATACAAGAGACCCAGTACTTC

d_gene: -
abundance: -
v_gene: TRBV11-2
j_gene: TRBJ1-1
CDR3aa: CASSWDQGYTEAFF
CDR3nt: TGTGCCAGCAGCTGGGACCAGGGATACACTGAAGCTTTCTTT